The 3 T cell receptor beta chains reported below all come from one sample, sequenced in a study of T cells in localized non-small cell lung cancer. Sequencing was performed with immunoSEQ multiplex PCR; in TCRdb, only in-frame clones are kept and a portion is missing. The sample shows approximately 17,000 clones, over 75% of them seen only once. This specimen consisted of peripheral blood, obtained before any cancer treatment. Receptors were obtained from a male donor aged 60 or over with stage I lung adenocarcinoma.

This chain connects TRBV7-9 to TRBJ2-2; 11 positions match TRBD2. CDR1 is SEHNR, CDR2 FQNEAQ, per germline (reference sequence). Unmatched junction bases numbered 9, after V lost 5 bases and J lost 10 bases. The CDR3 is made up of 15 amino acids. Here the CDR3 DNA reads TGTGCCAGCAGCGTGGCCGGGACTAGCGGCCAGGAGCTGTTTTTT. This encodes CASSVAGTSGQELFF. Filled out from reference TRBV7-9 and TRBJ2-2, the complete variable domain reads DTGVSQNPRHKITKRGQNVTFRCDPISEHNRLYWYRQTLGQGPEFLTYFQNEAQLEKSRLLSDRFSAERPKGSFSTLEIQRTEQGDSAMYLCASSVAGTSGQELFFGEGSRLTVL.

This clone came up once. This chain joins TRBV4-2 and TRBJ2-5, with TRBD2 matching 11 bases. The CDR3 totals 15 residues. Germline V lookup: CDR1 LGHNA, CDR2 YNFKEQ. With V trimmed by 8 bases and J by 2 bases, 7 bases remained unmatched. Written as DNA, the CDR3 is TGTGCCAGCGGCCGAGGGACTAGCGGACAAGAGACCCAGTACTTC. Translation: CASGRGTSGQETQYF.

The table lists this clone with a count of one. The V and J genes are TRBV29-1 and TRBJ2-2; TRBD1 is a possible D gene (5 bases). Trimming left V 7 bases short and J 3 bases short, with 12 bases between. The CDR3 loop spans 13 amino acids. Germline CDR1 and CDR2: SQVTM and ANQGSEA. The CDR3 region is CSARATYTGELFF. CDR3 nucleotide sequence: TGCAGCGCCAGGGCCACTTACACCGGGGAGCTGTTTTTT.